A selection of T cell receptor beta chains follows, all from one sample in a study of T cell responses to AZD1222 COVID-19 vaccine. TCRdb's table, derived via immunoSEQ multiplex PCR, lists solely in-frame clones and lacks some. The data contain about 180,000 clones, 92% of them singletons. The specimen was peripheral blood, collected 28 days after the second AZD1222 dose. Receptor source: an adult who received the AZD1222 COVID-19 vaccine. Both conserved end residues are part of each CDR3. D genes are given only for firm matches. Clone size appears in some rows only: once, few, many, or a class for an expanded clone.

CASSETGANTGELFF,TGTGCCAGCAGCGAGACAGGGGCGAACACCGGGGAGCTGTTTTTT,TRBD1,TRBV9,.,TRBJ2-2
CASGKGSSYEQYF,TGTGCCTCTGGGAAGGGGAGCTCCTACGAGCAGTACTTC,.,TRBV10-3,.,TRBJ2-7
CASSTGVDTQYF,TGTGCCAGCAGTACAGGGGTTGATACGCAGTATTTT,TRBD1,TRBV6-2/TRBV6-3,.,TRBJ2-3
CASSSERGTQYF,TGTGCCAGCAGCTCGGAGAGAGGTACGCAGTATTTT,.,TRBV5-6,.,TRBJ2-3
CASSFQSAGAQETQYF,TGTGCCAGCAGCTTCCAATCTGCGGGGGCCCAAGAGACCCAGTACTTC,.,TRBV7-2,.,TRBJ2-5
CACSAGGFSNQPQHF,TGTGCCTGTAGCGCAGGGGGCTTTAGCAATCAGCCCCAGCATTTT,TRBD1,TRBV30,.,TRBJ1-5
CASSDPGAYNEQFF,TGTGCCAGCAGTGACCCGGGGGCCTACAATGAGCAGTTCTTC,.,TRBV2,.,TRBJ2-1
CASRRGLNEKLFF,TGTGCCAGTAGAAGGGGGCTGAATGAAAAACTGTTTTTT,TRBD1,TRBV19,.,TRBJ1-4
CASSQVGGGDSEKLFF,TGCGCCAGCAGCCAAGTGGGGGGAGGGGATAGTGAAAAACTGTTTTTT,.,TRBV4-3,.,TRBJ1-4
CASSLATAGGSPLHF,TGCGCCAGCAGCTTAGCTACGGCGGGGGGTTCACCCCTCCACTTT,.,TRBV5-1,.,TRBJ1-6
CARSGTTNTGELFF,TGTGCCAGGAGTGGGACAACGAACACCGGGGAGCTGTTTTTT,.,TRBV7-9,few,TRBJ2-2
CASSAWTSGIQETQYF,TGTGCCAGCAGCGCGTGGACTAGCGGGATTCAAGAGACCCAGTACTTC,TRBD2,TRBV5-8,.,TRBJ2-5
CASSPYLAGAPTDTQYF,TGTGCCAGCAGCCCGTACCTAGCGGGGGCCCCAACAGATACGCAGTATTTT,TRBD2,TRBV7-9,.,TRBJ2-3
CASSQVAVAEAFF,TGTGCCAGCAGCCAAGTCGCCGTCGCTGAAGCTTTCTTT,.,TRBV3-1/TRBV3-2,.,TRBJ1-1
CASRSTSSNIQYF,TGTGCCAGCAGATCGACTAGTTCGAACATTCAGTACTTC,.,TRBV12-3/TRBV12-4,.,TRBJ2-4
CASSLLLAGVGNEQFF,TGTGCCAGCAGCTTGTTACTAGCGGGTGTCGGCAATGAGCAGTTCTTC,TRBD2,TRBV5-5,.,TRBJ2-1
CASSLGGGGPDRQFF,TGTGCCAGCAGCTTGGGTGGTGGGGGGCCAGACCGGCAGTTCTTC,.,TRBV11-2,.,TRBJ2-1
CASTQLTGPNTEAFF,TGTGCCAGTACCCAACTTACAGGTCCCAACACTGAAGCTTTCTTT,.,TRBV19,.,TRBJ1-1
CASSLRAGYNQPQHF,TGTGCCAGCAGTTTAAGGGCAGGGTACAATCAGCCCCAGCATTTT,.,TRBV28,.,TRBJ1-5
CASSLDPGRSGELFF,TGTGCCAGCAGCTTAGATCCGGGACGGTCCGGGGAGCTGTTTTTT,.,TRBV11-3,few,TRBJ2-2
CASSSATNSYEQYF,TGTGCCAGCAGTTCCGCCACTAACTCCTACGAGCAGTACTTC,.,TRBV6-5,.,TRBJ2-7
CASSRAIAGEYEQFF,TGTGCCAGCAGCCGGGCCATAGCGGGAGAATATGAGCAGTTCTTC,TRBD2,TRBV11-2,.,TRBJ2-1
CASSPGGRGYNEQFF,TGTGCCAGCAGCCCGGGGGGCCGAGGTTACAATGAGCAGTTCTTC,.,TRBV11-2,once,TRBJ2-1
CASSPTTRGNTEAFF,TGTGCCAGCTCACCCACAACTAGGGGGAACACTGAAGCTTTCTTT,.,TRBV18,.,TRBJ1-1
CASSVELLGASYNSPLHF,TGTGCCAGCAGCGTAGAGTTATTGGGGGCCTCCTATAATTCACCCCTCCACTTT,.,TRBV9,.,TRBJ1-6
CASSPRATTNYGYTF,TGTGCCAGCAGCCCTAGAGCGACCACCAACTATGGCTACACCTTC,.,TRBV7-9,.,TRBJ1-2
CASSIDVSQTQYF,TGTGCCAGTAGTATAGATGTATCTCAGACCCAGTACTTC,.,TRBV19,.,TRBJ2-5
CSVGFSYEQYF,TGCAGCGTAGGTTTCTCCTACGAGCAGTACTTC,.,TRBV29-1,.,TRBJ2-7
CAWEGSGQRTEAFF,TGTGCCTGGGAGGGTTCAGGGCAGAGAACTGAAGCTTTCTTT,.,TRBV30,.,TRBJ1-1
CASSQDPGWDTEAFF,TGCGCCAGCAGCCAAGATCCGGGGTGGGACACTGAAGCTTTCTTT,.,TRBV4-3,.,TRBJ1-1
CAWSVTGNQPQHF,TGTGCCTGGAGTGTAACAGGGAATCAGCCCCAGCATTTT,.,TRBV30,.,TRBJ1-5
CASSFFGNTGELFF,TGTGCCAGCAGCTTCTTCGGGAACACCGGGGAGCTGTTTTTT,.,TRBV7-3,.,TRBJ2-2
CASSENQGVNTEAFF,TGTGCCAGCAGCGAGAACCAGGGGGTGAACACTGAAGCTTTCTTT,TRBD1,TRBV9,.,TRBJ1-1
CASSPDTYEQYF,TGTGCCAGCTCACCAGATACCTACGAGCAGTACTTC,.,TRBV18,.,TRBJ2-7
CASSQLTDNTGELFF,TGTGCCAGCAGCCAATTGACAGATAACACCGGGGAGCTGTTTTTT,.,TRBV16,.,TRBJ2-2
CASSPRASGPDTQYF,TGTGCCAGCAGCCCTCGGGCTAGCGGCCCAGATACGCAGTATTTT,TRBD2,TRBV7-3,.,TRBJ2-3
CASQSIRDSNQPQHF,TGTGCCAGCCAAAGCATCCGGGACAGTAATCAGCCCCAGCATTTT,TRBD1,TRBV19,.,TRBJ1-5
CASSYNFQRAKNIQYF,TGTGCCAGCAGTTATAATTTTCAGAGGGCCAAAAACATTCAGTACTTC,.,TRBV6-2/TRBV6-3,.,TRBJ2-4
CASISGPEAFF,TGTGCCAGCATCTCGGGGCCTGAAGCTTTCTTT,.,TRBV6-6,.,TRBJ1-1
CASTSLQGVDGGTEAFF,TGTGCCAGTACGTCATTACAGGGGGTCGATGGCGGCACTGAAGCTTTCTTT,TRBD1,TRBV19,.,TRBJ1-1
CASSSSPSATNEKLFF,TGTGCCAGCAGCTCCAGCCCCAGCGCAACTAATGAAAAACTGTTTTTT,.,TRBV7-8,.,TRBJ1-4
CASTGTGHYGYTF,TGTGCCAGCACCGGGACAGGGCACTATGGCTACACCTTC,TRBD1,TRBV2,.,TRBJ1-2
CSAGGGYTF,TGCAGTGCGGGTGGTGGCTACACCTTC,.,TRBV20-1,.,TRBJ1-2
CASSFGPWREGPKNIQYF,TGTGCCAGCAGTTTCGGCCCCTGGCGGGAGGGGCCCAAAAACATTCAGTACTTC,TRBD2,TRBV27,few,TRBJ2-4
CASSLLEQETQYF,TGCGCCAGCAGCTTGCTAGAGCAAGAGACCCAGTACTTC,.,TRBV5-1,.,TRBJ2-5
CASSQQNEQFF,TGTGCCAGCAGCCAACAAAATGAGCAGTTCTTC,.,TRBV3-1/TRBV3-2,once,TRBJ2-1
CASSQDIGYNEQFF,TGCGCCAGCAGCCAAGATATCGGCTACAATGAGCAGTTCTTC,.,TRBV4-1,.,TRBJ2-1
CASSASGSSDTQYF,TGTGCCAGCAGCGCTAGCGGGAGCTCAGATACGCAGTATTTT,TRBD2,TRBV5-4,.,TRBJ2-3
CASSLGSGGQTQYF,TGCGCCAGCAGTTTGGGGTCAGGGGGGCAGACCCAGTACTTC,.,TRBV5-1,.,TRBJ2-5
CASSLTGDQPQHF,TGCGCCAGCAGTCTGACGGGTGATCAGCCCCAGCATTTT,.,TRBV10-2,.,TRBJ1-5
CSASSTTNYGYTF,TGCAGTGCTAGTTCCACCACTAACTATGGCTACACCTTC,.,TRBV20-1,.,TRBJ1-2
CASSLASVEEETQYF,TGCGCCAGCAGCTTGGCCTCAGTAGAGGAAGAGACCCAGTACTTC,.,TRBV5-1,.,TRBJ2-5
CASSPRQKMNTEAFF,TGTGCCAGCAGCCCCAGACAGAAAATGAACACTGAAGCTTTCTTT,.,TRBV7-7,.,TRBJ1-1
CATSRDRVGHSGNTIYF,TGTGCCACCAGCAGAGATAGGGTCGGTCACTCTGGAAACACCATATATTTT,.,TRBV15,.,TRBJ1-3
CASSPTGGIYEQYF,TGTGCCAGCAGTCCGACAGGGGGGATTTACGAGCAGTACTTC,TRBD1,TRBV6-5,.,TRBJ2-7
CASSLTDGTVNYGYTF,TGTGCCAGCAGCTTGACCGACGGGACAGTTAACTATGGCTACACCTTC,TRBD1,TRBV5-5,.,TRBJ1-2
CAWGIGTSGSTDTQYF,TGTGCCTGGGGTATAGGGACTAGCGGGAGCACAGATACGCAGTATTTT,TRBD2,TRBV30,.,TRBJ2-3
CATSRVGQGLEKLFF,TGTGCCACCAGCAGAGTGGGACAGGGGTTAGAAAAACTGTTTTTT,TRBD1,TRBV15,.,TRBJ1-4
CASSIWDRGNTEAFF,TGTGCCAGTAGTATATGGGACAGGGGGAACACTGAAGCTTTCTTT,TRBD1,TRBV19,.,TRBJ1-1
CASSHRGSGVSYNEQFF,TGCGCCAGCAGCCACCGGGGTAGCGGGGTCTCCTACAATGAGCAGTTCTTC,TRBD2,TRBV4-1,.,TRBJ2-1